The T cell receptor beta chain described here comes from a study of blood T cell repertoires in COVID-19. In the study overall: PBMCs, B-cell-depleted T cells, or T cells were the source of the cDNA or gDNA that made up the material.

Repertoires were generated with immunoSEQ multiplex PCR, while TCRdb's copy carries only in-frame clones and drops some. The sample has roughly 100,000 clones, roughly 87% seen once. In germline, CDR1 is LGHDT, CDR2 YNNKEL (reference sequence). Deletions cut 0 bases from V and 2 bases from J, with 7 bases between. The CDR3 is 14 residues long. The V call is TRBV3-1 (or the pseudogene TRBV3-2), the J call TRBJ1-1; the D gene is possibly TRBD1 (5 bases). Material: peripheral blood. The clonotype was recovered from an elderly man with acute or convalescent COVID-19. CDR3 protein: CASSQDWGNTEAFF. CDR3 nucleotide sequence: TGTGCCAGCAGCCAAGATTGGGGCAACACTGAAGCTTTCTTT.